The source of this T cell receptor beta chain is a study of quantifying T cell responses using KT2 cells (TCRdb year 2017). As for the study more broadly: RNA was DNase-treated and reverse transcribed with TCR alpha and beta constant-region primers, mostly using SuperScript III. The efficiency of the T4 ligation step under optimum conditions was estimated to be greater than 8.5%. To avoid over-amplification, PCR2 was carried out as a SYBR Green qPCR and halted once a predetermined fluorescence threshold was reached.

Broader findings and caveats from the paper: KT2 sequences were detected down to the lowest spike-in tested, which was about one KT2 cell per 100,000 PBMC. Over several orders of magnitude, the number of KT2 alpha and beta sequences rose linearly with the number of KT2 cells put in. At very high KT2 spike-in numbers, detection of KT2 sequences reached saturation. No side-by-side comparison of the pipeline with other TCR sequencing techniques was included in the study.

This clonotype appeared many times. The target of this receptor is not known. There are no base qualities to consult, and no much larger clone falls within one base. Known numbers of KT2, a T cell clone whose TCR had been sequenced previously, were spiked into unfractionated PBMC to test the sensitivity and accuracy of the pipeline. A range of KT2-to-PBMC ratios was produced by mixing KT2 cells with a fixed number of PBMC. The germline V and J ends show losses of 7 bases and 11 bases respectively, and no gene match explains 8 bases of the junction. Based on the germline V gene, the CDR1 and CDR2 sequences are SQVTM and ANQGSEA. The CDR3 sequence holds 11 residues, the cysteine and phenylalanine included. Only CDR3 DNA remains: 33 bases, in frame from the first base. The library was produced with UMI-ligation and nested PCR. Using T4 RNA ligase 1, a single-stranded oligonucleotide bearing the Illumina SP2 sequence plus a UMI was ligated onto the 3' end of the cDNA. PCR1 was run for around 4 cycles (98 degrees C for 15 s, 69 degrees C for 30 s, 72 degrees C for 40 s), and an equimolar mix of RC1.1 and RC1.2, covering TRBC1 and TRBC2, was used as the beta primer. From PCR2 onward, TCR alpha and beta chains were processed separately, with sample indices and Illumina adaptors added. The UMI was composed of 12 random nucleotides, arranged as two hexamers separated by a spacer, and was positioned after an 8-base spacer. Libraries were sequenced on an Illumina MiSeq with v2 2x251 paired-end chemistry, typically 12 samples per run. To boost diversity, each sequencing library was supplemented with PhiX DNA at 5-7%. Processing in the source paper ran as follows. Raw reads were converted to FASTQ with bcl2fastq and demultiplexed by dual indices using Demultiplexor. Decombinator assigned V and J genes by tag matching, allowing a single base-pair mismatch. UMIs were used by Collapsinator to correct both sequencing errors and frequency errors caused by PCR heterogeneity. CDR3Translator turned Decombinator identifiers into nucleotide sequence, translated that sequence into amino acids, and pulled out the CDR3 based on C- and N-terminal motifs. Each distinct KT2 TCR was counted as one cluster of KT2 sequences that shared a single unique molecular identifier. The raw public reads went through TCRdb reprocessing: fastp at Q25, MiXCR clone calling, in-frame beta chains kept. Rows merge per CDR3 protein into single entries with the most common DNA and genes. The V and J calls were determined by TCRdb, not by the authors. The sample profile shows around 50,000 distinct CDR3 sequences; 11% of them were found once. The top ten clones comprise about 10% of the sample.

This receptor chain uses TRBV29-1 and TRBJ1-5, with 7 bases in between that match TRBD1. The sample taken for sequencing was PBMCs spiked with cells of the T cell clone KT2. This receptor was identified in a human donor. The DNA sequence reads TGCAGCGGAATGACCAGGGGGGCCCAGCATTTT. Its translation reads: CSGMTRGAQHF.